Below, one TCR beta chain is given with its context. Its cognate antigen is unknown. This entry comes from a study of T-cell memory formation after mild COVID-19. Overall study results and limits: Clones that shrank (day 15 to 85) were balanced CD4/CD8, whereas later expanders leaned CD4+.

There are 14 residues in the CDR3. The junction had 5 bases not matched to a gene; V was cut back by 0 bases and J by 6 bases. Germline CDR1 reads SGDLS; CDR2 reads YYNGEE. From the 5' RACE reads, TCRdb called clonotypes with MiXCR, one entry per CDR3 protein. The sample yields fewer than 95,000 distinct CDR3 sequences, about 13% seen once. This chain connects TRBV9 to TRBJ2-7; 8 bases align to TRBD1. The TCR sequence derives from an adult woman who had mild COVID-19 (a few samples of this study predate the infection). Cell type and time point are not known. The sequenced material came from PBMCs or a T cell subset sorted from them (not recorded which). The CDR3 reads CASSVDLQGVEQYF. The CDR3 nucleotides are TGTGCCAGCAGCGTAGACCTACAGGGGGTCGAGCAGTACTTC. The variable domain in full, with the rest retrieved from reference TRBV9 and TRBJ2-7, is DSGVTQTPKHLITATGQRVTLRCSPRSGDLSVYWYQQSLDQGLQFLIQYYNGEERAKGNILERFSAQQFPDLHSELNLSSLELGDSALYFCASSVDLQGVEQYFGPGTRLTVT.